Below, 25 T cell receptor beta chains from the same sample are listed, as sequenced in a study of tumor and adjacent non-tumor tissue in lung cancer. This sample's RNA came from whole unsorted tissue. The normal lung tissue was taken more than 3 cm from the tumor edge. A modified ARM-PCR protocol with three rounds of nested PCR amplified TCRbeta. TCRdb re-analysed the multiplex PCR reads in MiXCR, keeping a single row per CDR3 protein. The sample consists of roughly 82,000 distinct CDR3 sequences, roughly three quarters of them appearing once. Source material: distant non-tumor lung tissue. The receptors originated from a woman aged 45-59 years with non-small cell lung cancer.

The sample holds one count of this clonotype. The chain combines TRBV4-1 with TRBJ2-1, with D maybe TRBD2 (6 bases). Germline V gene lookup returns CDR1 MGHRA and CDR2 YSYEKL. The CDR3 sequence is 15 residues long. Trimming pared 9 bases from V and 12 bases from J, leaving 27 bases between. The CDR3 coding sequence is TGCGCCAGTAGGCAAGATACGGGGTTTAGCGGAGGGCAGTTCTTC. Amino acid sequence: CASRQDTGFSGGQFF.

In regard to this clonotype: Sequence at one end of the junction differs from germline and may be a read error. V gene TRBV29-1 combines with J gene TRBJ1-4, with a tentative D call TRBD1 (5 bases). Germline-derived CDR1 and CDR2 are SQVTM and ANQGSEA. This CDR3 comprises 15 residues. In DNA, the CDR3 is TGCAGCGTTGACGCCACTGGGCAGGGCCGTGAAAAACTAATTTTT. It yields the protein CSVDATGQGREKLIF.

Turning to this clonotype: Germline and junction disagree at one end, which may indicate a read error. The rearrangement joins TRBV29-1 to TRBJ2-5; a possible D gene is TRBD2 (5 bases). Germline loops: CDR1 SQVTM, CDR2 ANQGSEA. This CDR3 has 16 amino acids. This CDR3 reads CSVEGGGVSREETHYF. CDR3 in DNA: TGCAGTGTTGAAGGAGGTGGAGTGTCCCGAGAAGAGACCCACTACTTC.

The count of this clonotype is one. The chain joins TRBV4-1 to TRBJ2-1; 8 bases are shared with TRBD1. Per germline, CDR1 MGHRA and CDR2 YSYEKL. The CDR3 totals 17 residues. V was clipped by 4 bases and J by 8 bases; unmatched bases: 16. CDR3 region: CASSREVGDRRYDEQFF. The CDR3 DNA follows: TGCGCCAGCAGCCGAGAGGTCGGGGACAGGCGATACGATGAGCAGTTCTTC.

For this clonotype: Germline is not matched at one junction end, which may reflect a read error. The chain is built from TRBV12-3 or TRBV12-4 and TRBJ2-3, with 8 bases aligning to TRBD2. This CDR3 has 15 residues. The CDR3 reads CTSIQTSGSTDTQYF. The CDR3 DNA is TGTACCAGCATTCAAACTAGCGGTAGCACAGATACGCAGTATTTT.

As for this clonotype: The CDR3 does not close with the conserved phenylalanine or tryptophan, likely indicating a read error. Because the CDR3's place on the DNA is in doubt, the DNA is left out and the CDR3 is given as listed by TCRdb. The chain employs TRBV6-6 and TRBJ2-3; the table's D gene call, TRBD1, was not cross checked with the DNA. Inclusive of both ends, the CDR3 amounts to 14 amino acids. Germline CDR1 is MNHNY and CDR2 is SVGAGI (reference sequence). This CDR3 reads CVSTEDSTKDTPYS.

To note about this clonotype: This may arise from a read error, as a much more abundant clone is one base away. The V and J genes are TRBV28 and TRBJ2-7; D tentatively fits TRBD1 or TRBD2 (6 bases each). Germline V gene lookup returns CDR1 MDHEN and CDR2 SYDVKM. This CDR3 contains 14 residues. The CDR3 nucleotides are TGTGCCAGCAGTGAGGGGGGCGCCTTCATCGAGCATTACTTC. Translating gives CASSEGGAFIEHYF.

Regarding this clonotype: At one end, the junction sequence differs from germline, possibly due to a read error. V is TRBV19 and J is TRBJ2-7; D might be TRBD2 (5 bases). The CDR3 has 13 residues. Germline-derived CDR1 and CDR2 are LNHDA and SQIVND (reference sequence). The CDR3 bases are TGTACCAGTAGTCCGGAACTAGGATACGATCAGTACTTC. It is translated as CTSSPELGYDQYF.

Concerning this clonotype itself: At one boundary the junction diverges from the germline segment, which might be a read error. The gene calls are TRBV6-1 and TRBJ2-2; 8 bases fit TRBD2. CDR1 is MNHNS, CDR2 SASEGT, per germline. This CDR3 spans 16 amino acids. Here the CDR3 reads CASSEDPGRVSGELFF. In DNA, the CDR3 is TGTGCCAGCAGTGAAGATCCCGGGAGGGTCAGCGGGGAACTGTTTTTT.

For this clonotype: Since the CDR3 does not end with the conserved phenylalanine or tryptophan, this likely comes from a read error. V usage is TRBV20-1 and J usage is TRBJ2-3, with 7 bases aligning to TRBD2. This CDR3 has 14 amino acids. CDR1 DFQATT and CDR2 SNEGSKA come from the germline V gene (reference sequence). The V gene end was trimmed by 2 bases and the J gene end by 2 bases; junction bases not matched to a gene: 4. CDR3 loop: CSARLLADTDTQYI. DNA for the CDR3: TGCAGTGCTAGACTTCTAGCGGACACAGATACGCAGTATATT.

V gene TRBV10-3 combines with J gene TRBJ2-3; possible D gene TRBD2, 6 bases. Trimming took 10 bases from V and 15 from J, leaving 17 bases between them. This CDR3 spans 10 amino acids. Germline V gene data show CDR1 as ENHRY and CDR2 as SYGVKD. CDR3 in amino acids: CATREDTLYF. As DNA, the CDR3 is TGTGCCACCAGGGAGGATACGCTATATTTT.

This clonotype was seen just once. A single base separates this from a much larger clone, so it may be a read error. The V and J genes are TRBV20-1 and TRBJ1-1, with D perhaps matching TRBD1 (5 bases). Germline lookup yields CDR1 DFQATT and CDR2 SNEGSKA (reference sequence). This CDR3 is built from 13 residues. The CDR3 DNA follows: TGCAATGCTAGAGAAGGAGGGGCCACTGAAGCTTTCTTT. This codes for CNAREGGATEAFF.

This clonotype was seen ten or more times. The gene calls are TRBV6-6 and TRBJ1-2; D is perhaps TRBD1 (5 bases). CDR3 length: 12 amino acids. V lost 10 bases and J 0 bases, leaving 9 bases between the germline ends. From germline, CDR1 is MNHNY and CDR2 SVGAGI (reference sequence). Here the CDR3 reads CAIEGTNYGYTF. CDR3 in DNA: TGTGCCATCGAGGGGACTAACTATGGCTACACCTTC.

There are many counts of this clonotype. This chain links TRBV11-2 with TRBJ2-7; the match to TRBD1 covers 7 bases. With 5 bases clipped from V and 1 base from J, the junction kept 8 bases outside the gene matches. The CDR3 runs to 15 residues. Germline CDR1 and CDR2: SGHAT and FQNNGV. The DNA of the CDR3 is TGTGCCAGCAGCATACAGGGGAAAAGTTCCTACGAGCAGTACTTC. It codes for CASSIQGKSSYEQYF.

As to this clonotype: Given the absence of the conserved phenylalanine or tryptophan at the CDR3 end, a read error is likely. The chain combines TRBV11-2 with TRBJ2-1; D gene ambiguous. Trimming stripped 0 bases from V and 9 bases from J, with 9 bases between. The CDR3 has 13 residues. Germline V gives CDR1 SGHAT, CDR2 FQNNGV. The CDR3 DNA reads as TGTGCCAGCAGCTTAGAGCTAAGCCGTGAGCAGTTCTTA. As protein: CASSLELSREQFL.

As concerns this clonotype: A much larger clone lies a single base off, so this may be a read error. For the CDR3, the DNA is TGTCCCAGCACCCTACGGGAAGGCACTGAAGCTTTCTTT. Its translation: CPSTLREGTEAFF. The chain uses TRBV6-4 and TRBJ1-1; D not certain. The CDR3 extends over 13 amino acids. Germline CDR1 reads MRHNA; CDR2 reads SNTAGT.

With regard to this clonotype: At one end, the junction sequence differs from germline, possibly due to a read error. The chain uses TRBV12-3 or TRBV12-4 and TRBJ2-3; D gene ambiguous. CDR3 size: 12 residues. CDR3 loop: CVSSPFPDTQYF. CDR3 nucleotide sequence: TGTGTCAGCAGCCCCTTCCCGGATACGCAGTATTTT.

The gene calls are TRBV12-3 or TRBV12-4 and TRBJ2-2, with 8 bases matching TRBD1. The V segment lost 11 bases and the J segment 4 bases; nucleotides outside the gene matches: 12. The CDR3 sequence is 15 residues long. The CDR3 reads CAYSRDRSFTGELFF. CDR3 coding DNA: TGTGCCTACTCCAGGGACAGGTCCTTCACCGGGGAGCTGTTTTTT.

Remarks on this clonotype: At one end the junction does not follow the germline gene, possibly because of a read error. This chain links TRBV10-3 with TRBJ1-1, with TRBD1 identical over 7 bases. The CDR3 has 15 residues. Germline loops: CDR1 ENHRY, CDR2 SYGVKD. The CDR3 sequence: CAISRGRGEDTEAIF. The DNA for the CDR3 is TGTGCCATCAGCCGGGGCAGGGGGGAGGACACTGAAGCTATCTTT.

In this sample, this clonotype turned up once. The chain combines TRBV5-4 with TRBJ2-1, with D uncertain. CDR1 and CDR2 (germline): SGHNT, YYREEE (reference sequence). CDR3 length equals 14 residues. Trimming shortened V by 6 bases and J by 9 bases, and 19 bases separated the two germline ends. CDR3 protein: CASTNRGFSSEQFF. DNA of the CDR3: TGTGCCAGCACGAACCGAGGATTTAGCAGTGAGCAGTTCTTC.

This chain links TRBV29-1 with TRBJ2-1; D ambiguous. The CDR3 is made up of 12 amino acids. The V end was cut by 8 bases, the J end by 7 bases, with 15 bases between. Germline V gives CDR1 SQVTM, CDR2 ANQGSEA. The CDR3 region has the DNA TGCAGCATAGACTCTCTGACGAATGAGCAGTTCTTC. This gives the protein CSIDSLTNEQFF.

In the case of this clonotype: Since a much larger clone is just one base distant, this may be a read error. The rearrangement joins TRBV15 to TRBJ2-4; D perhaps matches TRBD1 (5 bases). Germline values: CDR1 LNHNV, CDR2 YYDKDF (reference sequence). The CDR3 has 14 amino acids. V was trimmed by 5 bases and J by 8 bases, leaving 16 bases between them. Written as DNA, the CDR3 is TGTGCCACCAGCGTCCCCCGCAGGGAAGACATTCAGTACTTC. Encoded protein: CATSVPRREDIQYF.

Concerning this clonotype: The junction and the germline gene differ at one end; a read error may be behind it. The chain couples TRBV6-5 to TRBJ2-5, with 14 bases lining up with TRBD2. CDR3 length equals 17 residues. CDR1 and CDR2 (germline): MNHEY, SVGAGI. CDR3 sequence: CASNYGTSGRDQEIQYF. As DNA, the CDR3 is TGCGCCAGCAATTATGGGACTAGCGGGAGAGATCAAGAGATCCAGTACTTC.

The V and J genes are TRBV11-3 and TRBJ1-2, with D hard to call. CDR3 length: 13 residues. From germline, CDR1 is SGHNT and CDR2 YENEEA. V lost 1 base to trimming and J lost 2 bases, with 5 bases between them. CDR3 in amino acids: CASSLALNYGYTF. The CDR3 region has the DNA TGTGCCAGCAGCTTAGCGTTGAACTATGGCTACACCTTC.

The V and J genes are TRBV6-1 and TRBJ2-7; D is tentatively TRBD1 or TRBD2 (5 bases each). The CDR3 runs to 15 residues. V was trimmed by 7 bases and J by 3 bases, leaving 19 bases between them. Germline assignment: CDR1 MNHNS and CDR2 SASEGT. The CDR3, as DNA: TGTGCCAGCAACCTCGGGACGGGTCGTAACTACGAGCAGTACTTC. Translated, it gives CASNLGTGRNYEQYF.